This TCR beta chain was identified in a study of cytomegalovirus exposure and HLA in healthy donors. The V gene's germline CDR1 is LNHDA and CDR2 SQIVND (reference sequence). J gave up 9 bases and V 2 bases, and 9 bases lay outside the gene matches. The CDR3 spans 16 residues. The primer mix had 60 Vbeta and 13 Jbeta primers. Repertoires were generated with immunoSEQ multiplex PCR, while TCRdb's copy carries only in-frame clones and drops some. The sample lists more than 100,000 clones, approximately 77% seen once, with about 1% in the top ten. The TCR comes from a woman aged 55-69 years in good health and CMV-seronegative. The sample taken for sequencing was PBMCs. This chain joins TRBV19 and TRBJ1-5; 11 bases are shared with TRBD1. CDR3 in DNA: TGTGCCAGTAGTATAAGGGGGACAGGGGGGGCTCGGCCCCAGCATTTT. This encodes CASSIRGTGGARPQHF. The full variable domain, its missing parts supplied by reference TRBV19 and TRBJ1-5, is DGGITQSPKYLFRKEGQNVTLSCEQNLNHDAMYWYRQDPGQGLRLIYYSQIVNDFQKGDIAEGYSVSREKKESFPLTVTSAQKNPTAFYLCASSIRGTGGARPQHFGDGTRLSIL.